This T cell receptor (beta chain) was observed in a study of T cell repertoires and HLA-DP antigens. In the study overall: Transduced HeLa cells presented HLA-DP to CD4+ T cells.

Comments on this clone: Its cognate antigen is unknown.

TCRdb keeps only in-frame clones here, not all; method: immunoSEQ multiplex PCR. The table includes over 100,000 clones, 92% detected once. Germline assignment: CDR1 SGHDT and CDR2 YYEEEE. V was pared by 5 bases and J by 3 bases, with 18 bases between. The CDR3 runs to 15 residues. The chain combines TRBV5-6 with TRBJ2-7; a possible D gene is TRBD1 (6 bases). The TCR originated in a young woman in good health and CMV-seronegative. The sample taken for sequencing was CD4+ T cells from PBMCs. The CDR3 region is CASRPSQGTYYEQYV. CDR3 nucleotides: TGTGCCAGCAGGCCGTCACAGGGTACGTACTACGAGCAGTACGTC.